A single sample gave rise to the 11 T cell receptor beta chains below, sequenced in a study of OX40 agonist ivuxolimab in advanced cancers. Library generation was performed with the immunoSEQ multiplex PCR assay. TCRdb carries this immuneACCESS record with in-frame sequences only. Its versions omit some clonotypes, under half of them owing to an unresolved V gene in the studies checked, with the rest unexplained. The sample table lists about 92,000 clones, about 84% of them with a count of one. The top ten clonotypes cover under 6.5% of the sample. This specimen consisted of CD4+ or CD8+ T cells sorted from blood, obtained in a trial of the OX40 agonist ivuxolimab. These receptors came from an adult with an advanced solid tumor such as melanoma, head and neck, liver or kidney cancer.

In nucleotides, the CDR3 is TGTGCCAGCAGTGATGTTCGGGCGATTTTAGCGGGAGGATACCCAGTGGAAGAGCAGTACTTC. It translates to CASSDVRAILAGGYPVEEQYF. The gene calls are TRBV2 and TRBJ2-7; 10 bases are shared with TRBD2. With V trimmed by 3 bases and J by 7 bases, 27 bases remained unmatched. This CDR3 has 21 amino acids. Germline loops: CDR1 SNHLY, CDR2 FYNNEI. The whole variable domain, filled in from reference TRBV2 and TRBJ2-7, reads EPEVTQTPSHQVTQMGQEVILRCVPISNHLYFYWYRQILGQKVEFLVSFYNNEISEKSEIFDDQFSVERPDGSNFTLKIRSTKLEDSAMYFCASSDVRAILAGGYPVEEQYFGPGTRLTVT.

V is TRBV7-9 and J is TRBJ1-2; a possible D gene is TRBD1 (5 bases). Germline CDR1 is SEHNR and CDR2 is FQNEAQ (reference sequence). Trimming took off 1 base at V and 8 bases at J, with 8 bases between the two ends. The CDR3 is 12 amino acids. This CDR3 reads CASSLEGDGYTF. The CDR3 region has the DNA TGTGCCAGCAGCTTAGAAGGGGACGGCTACACCTTC.

The genes are TRBV6-1 and TRBJ2-5, with D perhaps TRBD2 (5 bases). There are 11 residues in the CDR3. The germline V and J ends were trimmed by 7 bases and 7 bases, with 10 bases remaining between them. Germline V CDR1 and CDR2: MNHNS, SASEGT. The CDR3 is CASTEGGTQYF. CDR3 sequence (DNA): TGTGCCAGCACCGAGGGCGGGACCCAGTACTTC.

The chain links TRBV18 to TRBJ2-1; 7 nucleotides line up with TRBD2. V dropped 0 bases and J dropped 3; count of bases not matched to a gene: 8. CDR3 length: 17 residues. From germline, CDR1 is KGHSH and CDR2 LQKENI. CDR3 in amino acids: CASSPPVGGGGYNEQFF. CDR3 nucleotides: TGTGCCAGCTCACCACCGGTAGGAGGCGGGGGCTACAATGAGCAGTTCTTC. Using reference TRBV18 and TRBJ2-1 for the parts outside the CDR3, the full variable domain is NAGVMQNPRHLVRRRGQEARLRCSPMKGHSHVYWYRQLPEEGLKFMVYLQKENIIDESGMPKERFSAEFPKEGPSILRIQQVVRGDSAAYFCASSPPVGGGGYNEQFFGPGTRLTVL.

J is TRBJ2-7 and V is TRBV10-3; TRBD1 agrees at 9 bases. This CDR3 comprises 16 residues. The ends lost 8 bases at V and 0 bases at J; junction bases unmatched: 11. CDR1 ENHRY and CDR2 SYGVKD come from the germline V gene. CDR3 region: CAISPTDRGSSYEQYF. CDR3 DNA sequence: TGTGCCATCTCCCCTACCGACAGGGGGTCCTCCTACGAGCAGTACTTC.

This chain connects TRBV27 to TRBJ2-3; 11 bases line up with TRBD2. V lost 9 bases, J lost 3 bases, and 8 bases stayed unmatched. The length of the CDR3 is 15 residues. CDR1 is MNHEY, CDR2 SMNVEV, per germline (reference sequence). The CDR3 region is CASPASGGWTDTQYF. CDR3 sequence (DNA): TGTGCCAGTCCCGCTAGCGGGGGGTGGACAGATACGCAGTATTTT.

The CDR3 DNA reads as TGCAGCGTTAGGATTCGGAGTGAAAAACTGTTTTTT. Translated, it gives CSVRIRSEKLFF. The gene calls are TRBV29-1 and TRBJ1-4, with D uncertain. The CDR3 has 12 residues. Germline V gives CDR1 SQVTM, CDR2 ANQGSEA. Trimming stripped 5 bases from V and 7 bases from J, with 11 bases between.

The rearrangement links TRBV10-3 to TRBJ2-6; 7 bases line up with TRBD2. The V segment lost 4 bases and the J segment 0 bases; nucleotides outside the gene matches: 24. The CDR3 sequence is 23 residues long. Per the germline V gene, CDR1 is ENHRY and CDR2 is SYGVKD. CDR3 amino acids: CAISVIRLADQTIPFSGANVLTF. For the CDR3, the DNA is TGTGCCATCAGTGTGATTCGACTAGCCGATCAAACTATCCCTTTCTCTGGGGCCAACGTCCTGACTTTC.

This chain connects TRBV19 to TRBJ2-5; D may be TRBD1 (5 bases). The CDR3 runs to 17 residues. Germline V gene lookup returns CDR1 LNHDA and CDR2 SQIVND (reference sequence). Trimming took 6 bases from V and 2 from J, leaving 22 bases between them. CDR3 DNA sequence: TGTGCCAGTAGCACCCCTCGTGACAGCCTCTCTCAAGAGACCCAGTACTTC. Protein product: CASSTPRDSLSQETQYF.

The rearrangement links TRBV9 to TRBJ2-2; 7 nucleotides align to TRBD1. The germline V gene encodes CDR1 SGDLS and CDR2 YYNGEE. V shed 0 bases and J 6 bases; nucleotides not matched to a gene: 5. CDR3 length: 15 residues. The CDR3 DNA reads TGTGCCAGCAGCGTAGGCCCCAGGGGGTCCGGGGAGCTGTTTTTT. Amino acids: CASSVGPRGSGELFF.

The V and J genes are TRBV27 and TRBJ2-5; 7 bases map to TRBD2. The J call could be wrong; TRBJ2-7 is a better fit for the DNA end. Germline V CDR1 and CDR2: MNHEY, SMNVEV (reference sequence). This CDR3 contains 17 residues. This CDR3 is CASSPLPSGENSYEQYF. The DNA of the CDR3 is TGTGCCAGCAGTCCTCTCCCTAGCGGAGAAAACTCCTACGAGCAGTACTTC.